Presented here are 26 T cell receptor beta chains from one specimen sequenced in a study of T-cell reconstitution after alpha-beta-depleted transplantation in children. The authors prepared the TCRbeta library with unique molecular identifiers. From the PCR reads, TCRdb called clonotypes with MiXCR, one entry per CDR3 protein. This table holds a few hundred thousand distinct CDR3 sequences, 13% found once. Sequencing was performed on PBMCs, mostly from graft donor cells, taken 360 days after TCRalphabeta/CD19-depleted stem cell transplant. These receptors were taken from a male patient aged 5 to 17 who had a stem cell transplant for acute myeloid leukemia, so the T cells may come from the graft donor.

The chain is built from TRBV24-1 and TRBJ2-1; TRBD2 might be the D (6 bases). There are 16 residues in the CDR3. The V gene's germline CDR1 is KGHDR and CDR2 SFDVKD. V lost 0 bases and J lost 5, with 13 bases in between. Here the CDR3 reads CATSDLRELGHNEQFF. The CDR3 bases are TGTGCCACCAGTGATTTGCGGGAGTTGGGACACAATGAGCAGTTCTTC.

This clonotype came up many times. The chain uses TRBV12-5 and TRBJ2-7; 9 bases are shared with TRBD1. Germline V gene lookup returns CDR1 LGHNT and CDR2 FRNRAP. CDR3 length: 15 residues. The J segment lost 3 bases and the V segment lost 4 bases, leaving 7 bases of the junction unmatched. In DNA form, the CDR3 reads TGTGCTAGTGGTTCGACAGGGGGGGAACTCTACGAGCAGTACTTC. Translated, it gives CASGSTGGELYEQYF. Full variable domain (missing parts from reference TRBV12-5 and TRBJ2-7): DARVTQTPRHKVTEMGQEVTMRCQPILGHNTVFWYRQTMMQGLELLAYFRNRAPLDDSGMPKDRFSAEMPDATLATLKIQPSEPRDSAVYFCASGSTGGELYEQYFGPGTRLTVT.

This clonotype turned up a few times. The chain joins TRBV9 to TRBJ2-2, with no clear D. The CDR3 length is 13 residues. The V and J ends lost 0 bases and 6 bases respectively, with 6 bases between them. Germline V gene lookup returns CDR1 SGDLS and CDR2 YYNGEE. CDR3 coding DNA: TGTGCCAGCAGCGTAGGAGGTGCCGGGGAGCTGTTTTTT. Its translation is CASSVGGAGELFF.

This chain connects TRBV24-1 to TRBJ2-7; 10 bases map to TRBD1. Germline values: CDR1 KGHDR, CDR2 SFDVKD. Trimming removed 3 bases from V and 5 bases from J; junction bases left unmatched: 6. The CDR3 extends over 15 amino acids. CDR3 coding DNA: TGTGCCACCAGTGATCGGGGGACAGGGGACCACGAGCAGTACTTC. Amino acids: CATSDRGTGDHEQYF.

This clonotype was found a few times. This chain connects TRBV9 to TRBJ2-7; weak D call: TRBD1 (6 bases). This CDR3 region has 15 residues. Trimming took off 0 bases at V and 2 bases at J, with 12 bases between the two ends. The V gene's germline CDR1 is SGDLS and CDR2 YYNGEE. CDR3 bases: TGTGCCAGCAGCGTAGGGCAGGGGAGCCCCTACGAGCAGTACTTC. It is translated as CASSVGQGSPYEQYF.

In its sample, this clonotype was seen many times. This chain joins TRBV4-3 and TRBJ2-1; D call uncertain. The CDR3 is 14 residues long. The V gene's germline CDR1 is LGHNA and CDR2 YSLEER. V lost 0 bases and J lost 9, with 12 bases in between. CDR3 sequence (DNA): TGCGCCAGCAGCCAAGACGTCGAGTTTCTTGAGCAGTTCTTC. Protein product: CASSQDVEFLEQFF.

The chain carries TRBV28 and TRBJ2-1; no clear D. The CDR3 loop spans 15 amino acids. Trimming removed 4 bases from V and 5 bases from J, with 15 bases in between. Germline-derived CDR1 and CDR2 are MDHEN and SYDVKM. The CDR3 region has the DNA TGTGCCAGCAGTTCCGACGCCCCCCGGGACAATGAGCAGTTCTTC. Its protein product is CASSSDAPRDNEQFF.

The rearrangement links TRBV12-3 or TRBV12-4 to TRBJ2-5; 12 bases match TRBD1. This CDR3 is built from 16 residues. V lost 5 bases, J lost 4 bases, and 8 bases stayed unmatched. In DNA, the CDR3 is TGTGCCAGCAGTCCAGGGACAGGGGGCAATCGAGAGACCCAGTACTTC. Translated: CASSPGTGGNRETQYF.

This clonotype was counted only a few times. The genes are TRBV28 and TRBJ2-1, with 7 bases aligning to TRBD2. Germline-derived CDR1 and CDR2 are MDHEN and SYDVKM. J lost 0 bases, V lost 6 bases, and 5 bases had no gene match. This CDR3 has 15 amino acids. The CDR3 loop is CASRYLAVSYNEQFF. The CDR3 DNA reads as TGTGCCAGCAGGTACCTAGCGGTCTCCTACAATGAGCAGTTCTTC.

This clonotype came up many times. The chain uses TRBV5-1 and TRBJ2-1, with TRBD2 identical over 8 bases. CDR3 length: 14 amino acids. Germline V lookup: CDR1 SGHRS, CDR2 YFSETQ. The J segment lost 7 bases and the V segment lost 1 base, leaving 4 bases of the junction unmatched. In DNA form, the CDR3 reads TGCGCCAGCAGCTTGAGGCGGGAGGTGAATGAGCAGTTCTTC. This gives the protein CASSLRREVNEQFF. The complete variable domain, with remaining parts taken from reference TRBV5-1 and TRBJ2-1, reads KAGVTQTPRYLIKTRGQQVTLSCSPISGHRSVSWYQQTPGQGLQFLFEYFSETQRNKGNFPGRFSGRQFSNSRSEMNVSTLELGDSALYLCASSLRREVNEQFFGPGTRLTVL.

The chain employs TRBV20-1 and TRBJ1-6; D remains ambiguous. Between the trimmed V and J ends, which lost 3 bases and 0 bases, there was a span of 12 bases. The CDR3 sequence is 16 residues long. Germline CDR1 and CDR2: DFQATT and SNEGSKA (reference sequence). As DNA, the CDR3 is TGCAGTGCTAGCACCCTCGAGAGCTCCTATAATTCACCCCTCCACTTT. Protein sequence: CSASTLESSYNSPLHF.

This clonotype was detected a few times. This chain links TRBV27 with TRBJ2-7, with D perhaps TRBD2 (5 bases). V was trimmed by 0 bases and J by 4 bases, leaving 13 bases between them. Germline V gene data show CDR1 as MNHEY and CDR2 as SMNVEV (reference sequence). The CDR3 runs to 15 residues. The CDR3 region is CASSLSGSARYEQYF. For the CDR3, the DNA is TGTGCCAGCAGTTTATCAGGTAGCGCCAGATACGAGCAGTACTTC.

This clonotype was observed at least ten times. The gene calls are TRBV20-1 and TRBJ1-1; D not certain. Between the trimmed V and J ends, which lost 5 bases and 6 bases, there was a span of 7 bases. The CDR3 has 10 residues. The V gene's germline CDR1 is DFQATT and CDR2 SNEGSKA (reference sequence). The CDR3 DNA is TGCAGTGCTGGCCCGGCTGAAGCTTTCTTT. It is translated as CSAGPAEAFF.

This clonotype was found many times. This chain links TRBV29-1 with TRBJ2-7; D remains unclear. The V end was cut by 6 bases, the J end by 0 bases, with 6 bases between. Germline V gene lookup returns CDR1 SQVTM and CDR2 ANQGSEA. This CDR3 has 11 residues. As DNA, the CDR3 is TGCAGCGTCGCTGACTCCTACGAGCAGTACTTC. This codes for CSVADSYEQYF.

The CDR3 nucleotides read TGTGCCAGCAGTGAAGCGCTGAGACAGGGAGCCTACGAGCAGTACTTC. Translating gives CASSEALRQGAYEQYF. The chain uses TRBV2 and TRBJ2-7; 7 bases line up with TRBD1. J lost 2 bases, V lost 0 bases, and 7 bases had no gene match. In germline, CDR1 is SNHLY, CDR2 FYNNEI. The CDR3 runs 16 residues.

This clonotype was recorded a few times. The V call is TRBV15, the J call TRBJ2-7; 12 bases match TRBD2. From germline, CDR1 is LNHNV and CDR2 YYDKDF (reference sequence). The CDR3 consists of 17 residues. V trimming: 1 base; J trimming: 2 bases; junction bases outside the gene matches: 6. The DNA of the CDR3 is TGTGCCACCAGCAGAGGTAGGGGACTAGCGGGTCCCTACGAGCAGTACTTC. Amino acids: CATSRGRGLAGPYEQYF.

This chain uses TRBV6-1 with TRBJ2-7; 13 nucleotides match TRBD2. The CDR3 is 14 residues long. V shed 5 bases, J shed 6 bases, and the junction held 4 bases outside the gene matches. From germline, CDR1 is MNHNS and CDR2 SASEGT. The CDR3: CASSKTSGRIEQYF. CDR3 nucleotides: TGTGCCAGCAGTAAGACTAGCGGGAGGATCGAGCAGTACTTC.

This clonotype was picked up many times. This chain uses TRBV12-3 or TRBV12-4 with TRBJ2-5; D call uncertain. The CDR3 sequence is 12 residues long. Trimming removed 3 bases from V and 3 bases from J, with 5 bases in between. The DNA for the CDR3 is TGTGCCAGCAGTTTTATGGAAGAGACCCAGTACTTC. Its protein is CASSFMEETQYF.

This clonotype was counted ten times or more. The gene calls are TRBV4-3 and TRBJ2-3; D is undetermined. Per the germline V gene, CDR1 is LGHNA and CDR2 is YSLEER. The CDR3 is 17 amino acids. V shed 0 bases and J shed 0 bases, with 13 bases lying between them. The CDR3 nucleotides are TGCGCCAGCAGCCAAGATCGCCAGGCCACTAGCACAGATACGCAGTATTTT. Its translation is CASSQDRQATSTDTQYF.

The CDR3 loop is CAWSVLPNYGYTF. In nucleotides, the CDR3 is TGTGCCTGGAGTGTACTTCCCAACTATGGCTACACCTTC. The chain has TRBV30 and TRBJ1-2; D gene ambiguous. V lost 0 bases and J 2 bases, leaving 7 bases between the germline ends. CDR1 and CDR2 from the germline V gene are GTSNPN and SVGIG (reference sequence). The CDR3 contains 13 residues. Drawing the rest from reference TRBV30 and TRBJ1-2, the complete variable domain is SQTIHQWPATLVQPVGSPLSLECTVEGTSNPNLYWYRQAAGRGLQLLFYSVGIGQISSEVPQNLSASRPQDRQFILSSKKLLLSDSGFYLCAWSVLPNYGYTFGSGTRLTVV.

This clonotype occurred a few times. This chain connects TRBV12-3 or TRBV12-4 to TRBJ2-5; D is ambiguous. The V and J ends lost 1 base and 5 bases respectively, with 11 bases between them. The CDR3 runs 14 residues. The CDR3 sequence: CASSLGTPLETQYF. The DNA for the CDR3 is TGTGCCAGCAGTTTAGGGACGCCACTGGAGACCCAGTACTTC.

This clonotype was observed many times. The V and J genes are TRBV20-1 and TRBJ2-1; 11 bases line up with TRBD2. The length of the CDR3 is 14 residues. Germline assignment: CDR1 DFQATT and CDR2 SNEGSKA (reference sequence). V lost 6 bases and J lost 2; bases outside the gene matches: 3. CDR3 sequence reads: CSATGLAAYNEQFF. CDR3 bases: TGCAGTGCAACGGGACTAGCGGCCTACAATGAGCAGTTCTTC.

This sequence joins TRBV5-1 and TRBJ2-4, with 14 nucleotides matching TRBD2. The CDR3 is 21 amino acids. The trim removed 0 bases at V and 1 base at J, leaving 12 bases unmatched. The germline V gene encodes CDR1 SGHRS and CDR2 YFSETQ. This CDR3 reads CASSLAGGLAGAPEAKNIQYF. The CDR3, as DNA: TGCGCCAGCAGCTTGGCCGGGGGACTAGCGGGAGCCCCGGAGGCCAAAAACATTCAGTACTTC.

This clonotype was counted ten times or more. This rearrangement joins TRBV20-1 to TRBJ2-5; tentative D call: TRBD2 (5 bases). The CDR3 covers 11 residues. Germline V CDR1 and CDR2: DFQATT, SNEGSKA (reference sequence). The CDR3 bases are TGCAGCGCGACGGGGCAAGAGACCCAGTACTTC. This sequence encodes CSATGQETQYF.

The table lists this clonotype with many counts. This chain's CDR3 is CASSLGAGWFYEQYF. CDR3 in DNA: TGTGCCAGCAGCTTAGGGGCGGGGTGGTTCTACGAGCAGTACTTC. The rearrangement uses TRBV7-2 and TRBJ2-7; D might be TRBD2 (6 bases). Germline V lookup: CDR1 SGHTA, CDR2 FQGNSA. CDR3 length equals 15 residues. The V gene lost 1 base and the J gene lost 3 bases, with 13 bases spanning the gap.

This clonotype has a handful of counts. The V call is TRBV5-1, the J call TRBJ2-1, with 7 positions matching TRBD2. CDR3 length: 19 amino acids. Germline V CDR1 and CDR2: SGHRS, YFSETQ. The V gene end was trimmed by 0 bases and the J gene end by 4 bases; junction bases not matched to a gene: 16. CDR3 amino acids: CASSLVGGLGPLIYNEQFF. DNA for the CDR3: TGCGCCAGCAGCTTGGTGGGAGGGCTGGGGCCTTTAATATACAATGAGCAGTTCTTC.